The T cell receptor (beta chain) described here comes from a study of human T cells and chemical hapten exposure. Study background: DPC 0.01% went on the upper back by patch test, with reading at 6 days.

This CDR3 region has 14 residues. Trimming took 3 bases from V and 9 from J; bases not matched to a gene: 7. Germline assignment: CDR1 DFQATT and CDR2 SNEGSKA (reference sequence). TCRdb reanalysed the RACE reads using MiXCR and keeps one entry per CDR3 protein. The repertoire holds some 330,000 distinct CDR3 sequences, with 5.5% as singletons. Time point in this sample: pre-sensitization, week 0. Documented treatment: therapeutic diphenylcyclopropenone sensitization with weekly scalp DPC. Phlebotomy was performed prior to application of every patch test. This clonotype occurred a few times. J is TRBJ1-6 and V is TRBV20-1; 8 bases are a match to TRBD1. The receptor's source is a woman younger than 35 with alopecia areata. Some clones in this sample may be carry-over from other donors' samples. Sequenced here: whole blood, sampled in connection with sensitization to the hapten diphenylcyclopropenone (DPC). CDR3 protein: CSASVGQGPSPLHF. DNA for the CDR3: TGCAGTGCTAGTGTTGGACAGGGCCCTTCACCCCTCCACTTT.